This TCR beta chain emerged from a study of blood T cell repertoires in COVID-19. Whole-study context: The samples span acute and convalescent COVID-19 from the United States, Italy and Spain. PBMCs, B-cell-depleted T cells, or T cells provided the cDNA or gDNA that made up the material.

Trimming removed 4 bases at V and 1 base at J, with 8 bases between. There are 12 residues in the CDR3. The germline V gene has CDR1 SQVTM and CDR2 ANQGSEA. Original processing methods: Amplification from reference gene primers served as the basis for estimated nucleated cell counts. Sequencing was performed with immunoSEQ multiplex PCR; in TCRdb, only in-frame clones are kept and a portion is missing. D and trimming come from the DNA, and the V and J calls and clone size come from that table. Here the sample spans a few hundred thousand clones, over 65% being singletons. Sequencing used peripheral blood. This sequence was found in a man aged 55 to 70 who had recovered from COVID-19. This chain joins TRBV29-1 and TRBJ2-7; D call uncertain. CDR3 residues: CSVVGNSYEQYF. In DNA, the CDR3 is TGCAGCGTTGTGGGCAATTCCTACGAGCAGTACTTC.